This TCR beta chain was sequenced in a study of T-cell reconstitution after alpha-beta-depleted transplantation in children. The table lists this clonotype with a few counts. Preparation of the TCRbeta library involved a method that used unique molecular identifiers. One entry per CDR3 protein, called by TCRdb with MiXCR from the PCR reads. The sample holds about 340,000 distinct CDR3 sequences, 13% seen once. Trimming removed 3 bases from V and 6 bases from J; junction bases left unmatched: 5. The CDR3 covers 14 residues. Germline lookup yields CDR1 SGDLS and CDR2 YYNGEE. The chain carries TRBV9 and TRBJ1-5, with 8 nucleotides matching TRBD1. The sequences come from PBMCs, collected from the stem cell graft. The TCR originated in a human donor who donated a stem cell graft to a child with Fanconi anemia. CDR3 residues: CASSGTGSGQPQHF. Here the CDR3 DNA reads TGTGCCAGCAGCGGGACAGGGTCAGGTCAGCCCCAGCATTTT.